One sample yielded the 30 T cell receptor beta chains listed below, sequenced in a study of T cell changes during pregnancy in multiple sclerosis. Method: immunoSEQ multiplex PCR; TCRdb's copy keeps in-frame clones and lacks some. The data hold around 62,000 clones, with roughly nine tenths observed a single time. Material: peripheral blood, obtained in the first trimester of pregnancy. The receptor set was obtained from a female donor with multiple sclerosis, enrolled in a pregnancy study.

This clone has a single count. V and J are TRBV6-5 and TRBJ2-2; D not certain. CDR3 length: 14 amino acids. The germline V and J ends were trimmed by 10 bases and 1 base, with 13 bases remaining between them. In germline, CDR1 is MNHEY, CDR2 SVGAGI. This CDR3 is CATSPTRNTGELFF. In nucleotides, the CDR3 is TGTGCCACCTCGCCCACAAGGAACACCGGGGAGCTGTTTTTT.

This clone has just one count. This chain joins TRBV6-5 and TRBJ1-3; the D gene is possibly TRBD1 (6 bases). The CDR3 loop spans 15 amino acids. Germline values: CDR1 MNHEY, CDR2 SVGAGI. Trimming cost V 6 bases and J 4 bases, with 16 bases left between them. This chain's CDR3 is CASRPTGKRGNTIYF. In nucleotides, the CDR3 is TGTGCCAGCAGGCCTACAGGGAAAAGAGGAAACACCATATATTTT.

This chain joins TRBV7-2 and TRBJ1-2; no clear D gene. The CDR3 totals 11 residues. Trimming left V 5 bases short and J 8 bases short, with 9 bases between. The V gene's germline CDR1 is SGHTA and CDR2 FQGNSA. The chain's CDR3 is CASSPQEGYTF. Here the CDR3 DNA reads TGTGCCAGCAGCCCGCAGGAAGGCTACACCTTC.

This clone has only one observation. The rearrangement uses TRBV9 and TRBJ2-1; 13 positions match TRBD2. The germline CDR1 and CDR2 sequences are SGDLS and YYNGEE. V shed 0 bases, J shed 6 bases, and the junction held 0 bases outside the gene matches. The CDR3 totals 15 residues. The CDR3 sequence is CASSVGLAGGNEQFF. CDR3 in DNA: TGTGCCAGCAGCGTAGGACTAGCGGGAGGCAATGAGCAGTTCTTC.

The rearrangement links TRBV7-9 to TRBJ2-3, with D maybe TRBD2 (6 bases). The CDR3 length is 17 residues. Germline-derived CDR1 and CDR2 are SEHNR and FQNEAQ (reference sequence). Trimming took 8 bases from V and 0 from J, leaving 21 bases between them. The CDR3: CASGSGTPNPSTDTQYF. CDR3 DNA sequence: TGTGCCAGCGGATCCGGGACTCCAAACCCTAGCACAGATACGCAGTATTTT.

Here the CDR3 reads CASSPDSSGGSTGELFF. CDR3 sequence (DNA): TGCGCCAGCAGCCCAGATTCTAGCGGGGGGTCCACCGGGGAGCTGTTTTTT. The chain joins TRBV5-1 to TRBJ2-2; 11 bases fit TRBD2. Per germline, CDR1 SGHRS and CDR2 YFSETQ. The CDR3 runs to 17 residues. With V trimmed by 4 bases and J by 4 bases, 9 bases remained unmatched.

The chain recombines TRBV5-6 with TRBJ2-1; TRBD2 is a possible D gene (6 bases). CDR3 size: 16 residues. V lost 0 bases, J lost 1 base, and 11 bases lay in between. Germline loops: CDR1 SGHDT, CDR2 YYEEEE. The CDR3 nucleotides are TGTGCCAGCAGCTTGGAGGGCGGGGTATCCTACAATGAGCAGTTCTTC. Translated: CASSLEGGVSYNEQFF.

This sequence joins TRBV7-9 and TRBJ2-5; the D is unclear. Trimming removed 2 bases from V and 5 bases from J, with 6 bases in between. Germline V gives CDR1 SEHNR, CDR2 FQNEAQ (reference sequence). The CDR3 is 12 residues long. CDR3 nucleotides: TGTGCCAGCAGCTTACCCCGGGAGACCCAGTACTTC. It translates to CASSLPRETQYF.

This clone showed up just a few times. The V gene is TRBV9, the J gene TRBJ1-2; D is unclear. Deletions cut 0 bases from V and 6 bases from J, with 12 bases between. This CDR3 contains 14 residues. Germline V lookup: CDR1 SGDLS, CDR2 YYNGEE. The CDR3 coding sequence is TGTGCCAGCAGCGTAGCTACGGGTTCCGATGGCTACACCTTC. This encodes CASSVATGSDGYTF.

In this sample, this clone is medium-sized. This rearrangement joins TRBV27 to TRBJ1-1; 7 nucleotides line up with TRBD1. CDR1 and CDR2 from the germline V gene are MNHEY and SMNVEV (reference sequence). The CDR3 length is 11 residues. The trim removed 8 bases at V and 10 bases at J, leaving 7 bases unmatched. The CDR3 sequence: CASGHGTVAFF. For the CDR3, the DNA is TGTGCCAGCGGCCATGGGACAGTAGCTTTCTTT.

The chain uses TRBV27 and TRBJ1-3; the match to TRBD1 covers 8 bases. In germline, CDR1 is MNHEY, CDR2 SMNVEV (reference sequence). This CDR3 region has 14 residues. Trimming removed 6 bases from V and 4 bases from J; junction bases left unmatched: 5. The DNA of the CDR3 is TGTGCCAGCAGGCCTACAGGGGGAGGAAACACCATATATTTT. Translation: CASRPTGGGNTIYF.

The J gene is TRBJ1-4, the V gene TRBV29-1, with a weak D call TRBD1 (6 bases). The germline V gene encodes CDR1 SQVTM and CDR2 ANQGSEA. The V gene lost 6 bases and the J gene lost 3 bases, with 17 bases spanning the gap. The CDR3 runs to 15 residues. The CDR3 region is CSVGEEGVSNEKLFF. The CDR3 region has the DNA TGCAGCGTGGGAGAAGAGGGGGTTTCTAATGAAAAACTGTTTTTT. Looking up the rest from reference TRBV29-1 and TRBJ1-4 gives the full variable domain: SAVISQKPSRDICQRGTSLTIQCQVDSQVTMMFWYRQQPGQSLTLIATANQGSEATYESGFVIDKFPISRPNLTFSTLTVSNMSPEDSSIYLCSVGEEGVSNEKLFFGSGTQLSVL.

The rearrangement joins TRBV6-4 to TRBJ2-2, with D possibly matching TRBD1 (6 bases). V shed 6 bases and J shed 0 bases, with 14 bases lying between them. Germline values: CDR1 MRHNA, CDR2 SNTAGT. This CDR3 comprises 16 residues. CDR3 nucleotides: TGTGCCAGCAGCCCCGGAAGGGGGTCGAACACCGGGGAGCTGTTTTTT. It encodes CASSPGRGSNTGELFF.

This clone showed up just once. The gene calls are TRBV7-2 and TRBJ1-5, with D possibly matching TRBD1 (5 bases). With 2 bases removed from V and 4 bases from J, the gap between germline ends came to 12 bases. This CDR3 comprises 15 residues. Germline CDR1 is SGHTA and CDR2 is FQGNSA. CDR3: CASSLKGQGNQPQHF. In DNA form, the CDR3 reads TGTGCCAGCAGCTTAAAGGGGCAGGGAAATCAGCCCCAGCATTTT.

This rearrangement joins TRBV5-1 to TRBJ1-3; D may be TRBD1 (6 bases). Germline V CDR1 and CDR2: SGHRS, YFSETQ. The CDR3 contains 17 residues. V was trimmed by 0 bases and J by 3 bases, leaving 16 bases between them. The CDR3 DNA reads TGCGCCAGCAGCTTGGAGCCAGCAGGGGCGGTTGGAAACACCATATATTTT. Its translation: CASSLEPAGAVGNTIYF.

The chain links TRBV27 to TRBJ1-5, with a tentative D call TRBD1 (5 bases). The CDR3 runs to 15 residues. V lost 2 bases and J lost 3, with 11 bases in between. From germline, CDR1 is MNHEY and CDR2 SMNVEV (reference sequence). CDR3 residues: CASSLRGHLNQPQHF. The CDR3 coding sequence is TGTGCCAGCAGTTTACGCGGACACCTCAATCAGCCCCAGCATTTT.

This chain joins TRBV11-1 and TRBJ1-1, with TRBD1 matching over 7 bases. Germline trimming cut 8 bases from V and 4 bases from J; bases unmatched to any gene: 10. Germline lookup yields CDR1 SGHAT and CDR2 FQDESV (reference sequence). The CDR3 has 14 amino acids. The CDR3 region is CASSIDSGGTEAFF. CDR3 bases: TGTGCCAGCTCGATTGACTCAGGGGGCACTGAAGCTTTCTTT.

This chain links TRBV29-1 with TRBJ2-5; D possibly corresponds to TRBD2 (6 bases). Between the trimmed V and J ends, which lost 2 bases and 4 bases, there was a span of 11 bases. Germline CDR1 and CDR2: SQVTM and ANQGSEA. This CDR3 has 13 residues. CDR3 protein: CSVEPTAGETQYF. CDR3 nucleotides: TGCAGCGTTGAACCAACAGCGGGAGAGACCCAGTACTTC. Supplemented by reference TRBV29-1 and TRBJ2-5, the full variable domain reads SAVISQKPSRDICQRGTSLTIQCQVDSQVTMMFWYRQQPGQSLTLIATANQGSEATYESGFVIDKFPISRPNLTFSTLTVSNMSPEDSSIYLCSVEPTAGETQYFGPGTRLLVL.

The chain is built from TRBV7-2 and TRBJ2-3, with D perhaps TRBD1 (5 bases). The germline gives CDR1 SGHTA, CDR2 FQGNSA. This CDR3 has 15 residues. V lost 7 bases, J lost 6 bases, and 20 bases lay in between. This CDR3 is CASTEGVHSPDTQYF. The CDR3 bases are TGTGCCAGCACCGAAGGGGTGCACAGTCCCGATACGCAGTATTTT.

The rearrangement uses TRBV7-9 and TRBJ2-4; weak D call: TRBD2 (5 bases). V lost 2 bases to trimming and J lost 0 bases, with 14 bases between them. CDR1 and CDR2 (germline): SEHNR, FQNEAQ (reference sequence). The CDR3 is made up of 17 amino acids. The DNA for the CDR3 is TGTGCCAGCAGCTTAATAAGCGGAAGTCAAGCCAAAAACATTCAGTACTTC. Amino acid sequence: CASSLISGSQAKNIQYF.

The genes are TRBV6-1 and TRBJ1-2; TRBD1 is a possible D gene (6 bases). The V gene's germline CDR1 is MNHNS and CDR2 SASEGT. The CDR3 totals 13 residues. V lost 7 bases and J lost 3, with 12 bases in between. The DNA of the CDR3 is TGTGCCAGCAACACGGACAGCCACTATGGCTACACCTTC. Its protein product is CASNTDSHYGYTF.

This chain links TRBV5-1 with TRBJ1-4, with 8 nucleotides matching TRBD1. The CDR3 totals 15 residues. J lost 3 bases, V lost 4 bases, and 5 bases had no gene match. Per the germline V gene, CDR1 is SGHRS and CDR2 is YFSETQ. Here the CDR3 reads CASSLRQGPNEKLFF. The CDR3 region has the DNA TGCGCCAGCAGCCTAAGACAGGGGCCTAATGAAAAACTGTTTTTT.

This sequence joins TRBV7-9 and TRBJ2-5; D perhaps matches TRBD1 (5 bases). The CDR3 covers 14 residues. The V gene's germline CDR1 is SEHNR and CDR2 FQNEAQ (reference sequence). V dropped 2 bases and J dropped 1 base, with 8 bases sitting between them. CDR3 sequence reads: CASSLRTGQETQYF. DNA of the CDR3: TGTGCCAGCAGCTTAAGAACAGGCCAAGAGACCCAGTACTTC.

In this sample, this clone turned up once. This chain joins TRBV6-5 and TRBJ1-2, with D unclear. This CDR3 spans 13 amino acids. Trimming pared 4 bases from V and 1 base from J, leaving 7 bases between. The germline V gene encodes CDR1 MNHEY and CDR2 SVGAGI. The CDR3 nucleotides are TGTGCCAGCAGTTCCAGGATTAACTATGGCTACACCTTC. This translates into CASSSRINYGYTF.

This clone was recorded a few times. The gene calls are TRBV5-1 and TRBJ1-1; tentative D call: TRBD1 (6 bases). V was cut by 4 bases and J by 4 bases, with 14 bases left in between. CDR1 and CDR2 from the germline V gene are SGHRS and YFSETQ. The CDR3 totals 14 residues. Written as DNA, the CDR3 is TGCGCCAGCAGCCCGGACAGCCGGGGCACTGAAGCTTTCTTT. Translation gives CASSPDSRGTEAFF. Full variable domain (rest looked up from reference TRBV5-1 and TRBJ1-1): KAGVTQTPRYLIKTRGQQVTLSCSPISGHRSVSWYQQTPGQGLQFLFEYFSETQRNKGNFPGRFSGRQFSNSRSEMNVSTLELGDSALYLCASSPDSRGTEAFFGQGTRLTVV.

The chain is built from TRBV6-1 and TRBJ1-1, with 9 nucleotides matching TRBD1. Trimming took 2 bases from V and 0 from J; bases not matched to a gene: 7. Germline lookup yields CDR1 MNHNS and CDR2 SASEGT. CDR3 length: 17 amino acids. CDR3 sequence reads: CASSEKGTGIMNTEAFF. The CDR3 bases are TGTGCCAGCAGTGAAAAGGGGACAGGGATTATGAACACTGAAGCTTTCTTT.

In its sample, this clone was seen a few times. V gene TRBV27 combines with J gene TRBJ1-5; 7 nucleotides line up with TRBD1. The CDR3 is 14 residues long. CDR1 and CDR2 from the germline V gene are MNHEY and SMNVEV (reference sequence). V was clipped by 6 bases and J by 6 bases; unmatched bases: 8. DNA of the CDR3: TGTGCCAGCAGCCCTCGACAGGGCCTTCAGCCCCAGCATTTT. Residues: CASSPRQGLQPQHF.

The chain links TRBV19 to TRBJ1-2; D is perhaps TRBD1 (5 bases). The CDR3 runs 15 residues. The V gene's germline CDR1 is LNHDA and CDR2 SQIVND (reference sequence). Between the trimmed V and J ends, which lost 3 bases and 8 bases, there was a span of 19 bases. The CDR3, as DNA: TGTGCCAGTAGTATTAGAGTAGCCCTCGGGGGAGGCTACACCTTC. Amino acids: CASSIRVALGGGYTF.

This clone was seen only once. V and J are TRBV19 and TRBJ1-2; 9 bases map to TRBD1. Trimming removed 3 bases from V and 4 bases from J; junction bases left unmatched: 3. The length of the CDR3 is 14 residues. The germline CDR1 and CDR2 sequences are LNHDA and SQIVND (reference sequence). Here the CDR3 DNA reads TGTGCCAGTAGTATGGGGACAGGGACCTATGGCTACACCTTC. Protein sequence: CASSMGTGTYGYTF. The complete variable domain, with remaining parts taken from reference TRBV19 and TRBJ1-2, reads DGGITQSPKYLFRKEGQNVTLSCEQNLNHDAMYWYRQDPGQGLRLIYYSQIVNDFQKGDIAEGYSVSREKKESFPLTVTSAQKNPTAFYLCASSMGTGTYGYTFGSGTRLTVV.

In DNA form, the CDR3 reads TGTGCCAGCAGCCAGACAGGGCCCGGGGAGCTGTTTTTT. The encoded protein is CASSQTGPGELFF. This sequence joins TRBV7-6 and TRBJ2-2; 7 bases map to TRBD1. The CDR3 covers 13 residues. V shed 5 bases and J 6 bases; nucleotides not matched to a gene: 3. Germline V gene lookup returns CDR1 SGHVS and CDR2 FNYEAQ.